Presented here are 9 T cell receptor beta chains from one specimen sequenced in a study of patients and donors after allogeneic stem cell transplantation. TCRdb independently ran MiXCR on the RT-PCR reads; one entry per CDR3 protein. The sample lists 150,000 to 200,000 distinct CDR3 sequences; less than 45% were seen once. The sample consisted of blood, either unsorted or a sorted T cell fraction (not recorded which). The receptor set was obtained from a human donor who was either an allogeneic HSCT recipient or a stem cell or donor lymphocyte infusion donor (not recorded which). It is not recorded whose cells these are; they may come from a transplant donor.

Comments on this clonotype: Germline and junction disagree at one end, which may indicate a read error. CDR3 region: CASTPGGSSQPQHF. In DNA form, the CDR3 reads TGTGCCAGCACCCCAGGTGGGAGCAGTCAGCCCCAGCATTTT. The rearrangement uses TRBV28 and TRBJ1-5; no firm D call. Germline V lookup: CDR1 MDHEN, CDR2 SYDVKM. This CDR3 contains 14 residues.

The chain carries TRBV25-1 and TRBJ1-1; D perhaps matches TRBD1 (5 bases). The V and J ends lost 1 base and 0 bases respectively, with 18 bases between them. CDR1 is MGHDK, CDR2 SYGVNS, per germline. CDR3 size: 18 residues. CDR3 protein: CASSEFPPQSGMNTEAFF. CDR3 DNA sequence: TGTGCCAGCAGTGAATTCCCGCCCCAGTCAGGGATGAACACTGAAGCTTTCTTT.

V is TRBV20-1 and J is TRBJ2-3, with D unclear. Germline V gene lookup returns CDR1 DFQATT and CDR2 SNEGSKA (reference sequence). V lost 6 bases and J 0 bases, leaving 10 bases between the germline ends. This CDR3 has 13 residues. CDR3 sequence: CSAKAGSTDTQYF. CDR3 sequence (DNA): TGCAGTGCCAAGGCAGGAAGCACAGATACGCAGTATTTT.

The chain joins TRBV5-4 to TRBJ2-7; D may be TRBD2 (6 bases). Germline V gene data show CDR1 as SGHNT and CDR2 as YYREEE (reference sequence). The CDR3 has 13 amino acids. V was pared by 0 bases and J by 5 bases, with 9 bases between. The DNA for the CDR3 is TGTGCCAGCAGCTTGGCCTGGGGGGACGAGCAGTACTTC. The encoded protein is CASSLAWGDEQYF.

This clonotype showed up just a few times. V is TRBV28 and J is TRBJ1-2; TRBD1 might be the D (6 bases). CDR3 length: 14 amino acids. Germline V gives CDR1 MDHEN, CDR2 SYDVKM. Trimming stripped 2 bases from V and 4 bases from J, with 11 bases between. The chain's CDR3 is CASSLQGSTYGYTF. CDR3 in DNA: TGTGCCAGCAGTTTACAGGGGTCCACCTATGGCTACACCTTC.

The rearrangement joins TRBV27 to TRBJ2-7; D may be TRBD1 (6 bases). This CDR3 contains 18 residues. The germline gives CDR1 MNHEY, CDR2 SMNVEV (reference sequence). V was cut by 1 base and J by 6 bases, with 25 bases left in between. DNA of the CDR3: TGTGCCAGCAGTTTATTCGGCCCTGCTAGTCCTCAGACAGGCGAGCAGTACTTC. Translating gives CASSLFGPASPQTGEQYF.

The gene calls are TRBV5-6 and TRBJ2-7, with D perhaps being TRBD1 or TRBD2 (5 bases each). The V end lost 4 bases, the J end lost 4 bases, and 12 bases lay between the germline ends. This CDR3 is built from 13 residues. The germline V gene encodes CDR1 SGHDT and CDR2 YYEEEE. The CDR3 region has the DNA TGTGCCAGCAGCCCGGGACCCAATTACGAGCAGTACTTC. Protein product: CASSPGPNYEQYF.

This chain connects TRBV3-1 to TRBJ1-5; TRBD1 might be the D (6 bases). The CDR3 has 14 residues. CDR1 LGHDT and CDR2 YNNKEL come from the germline V gene (reference sequence). V was shortened by 5 bases and J by 6 bases, with 14 bases between the two germline ends. The DNA for the CDR3 is TGTGCCAGCAGCGACAGAATGGACAGTCAGCCCCAGCATTTT. Translated: CASSDRMDSQPQHF.

This clonotype has a handful of counts. This chain links TRBV6-1 with TRBJ1-2; D possibly corresponds to TRBD1 (5 bases). Per the germline V gene, CDR1 is MNHNS and CDR2 is SASEGT. With 1 base removed from V and 8 bases from J, the gap between germline ends came to 11 bases. The CDR3 extends over 13 amino acids. The CDR3 loop is CASSEGAQAGYTF. In DNA form, the CDR3 reads TGTGCCAGCAGTGAAGGGGCACAGGCAGGCTACACCTTC.